The 7 T cell receptor beta chains below all came from one sample that was sequenced in a study of T cell responses to AZD1222 COVID-19 vaccine. This table comes from immunoSEQ multiplex PCR, and its TCRdb copy is limited to in-frame clones, with some not included. The sample holds roughly 120,000 clones, about 86% seen once. The sample was peripheral blood, taken on day 0 of AZD1222 vaccination. These receptors originate from an adult in good health.

This sequence joins TRBV24-1 and TRBJ2-2; no clear D. The CDR3 sequence is 16 residues long. Germline CDR1 reads KGHDR; CDR2 reads SFDVKD. V lost 5 bases and J 5 bases, leaving 17 bases between the germline ends. The CDR3 DNA reads TGTGCCACCAGTGCTAGGAGTTGGGTTAGGACCGGGGAGCTGTTTTTT. Residues: CATSARSWVRTGELFF.

V is TRBV27 and J is TRBJ1-5; maybe TRBD1 (6 bases). The V and J ends lost 6 bases and 7 bases respectively, with 19 bases between them. The CDR3 consists of 15 residues. Germline V lookup: CDR1 MNHEY, CDR2 SMNVEV (reference sequence). The CDR3 region is CASSPAKGVRQPQHF. The CDR3, as DNA: TGTGCCAGCAGCCCGGCGAAGGGGGTGCGGCAGCCCCAGCATTTT.

The V gene is TRBV4-2, the J gene TRBJ2-1; D is perhaps TRBD1 or TRBD2 (5 bases each). Trimming shortened V by 0 bases and J by 0 bases, and 6 bases separated the two germline ends. Germline-derived CDR1 and CDR2 are LGHNA and YNFKEQ. The length of the CDR3 is 15 residues. The CDR3 sequence is CASSQDGGSYNEQFF. For the CDR3, the DNA is TGTGCCAGCAGCCAAGATGGGGGCTCCTACAATGAGCAGTTCTTC.

V and J are TRBV19 and TRBJ1-5; D not resolved. V was shortened by 3 bases and J by 0 bases, with 15 bases between the two germline ends. Germline V lookup: CDR1 LNHDA, CDR2 SQIVND (reference sequence). The length of the CDR3 is 17 residues. CDR3 nucleotides: TGTGCCAGTAGTATTGTAGGTGCGGATTATAGCAATCAGCCCCAGCATTTT. It specifies CASSIVGADYSNQPQHF. Using reference TRBV19 and TRBJ1-5 for the parts outside the CDR3, the full variable domain is DGGITQSPKYLFRKEGQNVTLSCEQNLNHDAMYWYRQDPGQGLRLIYYSQIVNDFQKGDIAEGYSVSREKKESFPLTVTSAQKNPTAFYLCASSIVGADYSNQPQHFGDGTRLSIL.

This chain links TRBV5-4 with TRBJ1-2; D remains ambiguous. In germline, CDR1 is SGHNT, CDR2 YYREEE (reference sequence). Between the trimmed V and J ends, which lost 0 bases and 5 bases, there was a span of 11 bases. CDR3 length: 14 amino acids. In DNA, the CDR3 is TGTGCCAGCAGCTTGGACGGTGGACTGTATGGCTACACCTTC. This codes for CASSLDGGLYGYTF. The full variable domain, completed using reference TRBV5-4 and TRBJ1-2, is ETGVTQSPTHLIKTRGQQVTLRCSSQSGHNTVSWYQQALGQGPQFIFQYYREEENGRGNFPPRFSGLQFPNYSSELNVNALELDDSALYLCASSLDGGLYGYTFGSGTRLTVV.

This clone was detected only a few times. The V gene is TRBV25-1, the J gene TRBJ2-7; D is perhaps TRBD1 (5 bases). The V gene's germline CDR1 is MGHDK and CDR2 SYGVNS. V gave up 5 bases and J gave up 3 bases, with 8 bases separating them. The CDR3 is 12 residues long. CDR3 in DNA: TGTGCCAGCAGTTCGGACAACTACGAGCAGTACTTC. Translation gives CASSSDNYEQYF.

This chain uses TRBV10-3 with TRBJ2-1; 9 bases agree with TRBD2. The germline CDR1 and CDR2 sequences are ENHRY and SYGVKD. J gave up 5 bases and V 6 bases, and 11 bases lay outside the gene matches. The CDR3 totals 16 residues. This chain's CDR3 is CAIRSSGGGVDNEQFF. CDR3 in DNA: TGTGCCATCAGATCGTCCGGCGGGGGGGTGGACAATGAGCAGTTCTTC.